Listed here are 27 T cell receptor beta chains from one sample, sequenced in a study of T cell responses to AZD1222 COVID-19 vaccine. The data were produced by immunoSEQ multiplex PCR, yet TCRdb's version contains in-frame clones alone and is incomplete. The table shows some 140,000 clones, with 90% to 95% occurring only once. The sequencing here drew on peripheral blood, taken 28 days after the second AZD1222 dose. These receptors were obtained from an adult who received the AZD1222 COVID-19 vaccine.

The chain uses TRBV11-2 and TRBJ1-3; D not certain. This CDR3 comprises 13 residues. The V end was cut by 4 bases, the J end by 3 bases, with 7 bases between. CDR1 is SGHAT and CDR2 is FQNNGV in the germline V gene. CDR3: CASSSAFGNTIYF. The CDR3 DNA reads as TGTGCCAGCAGCTCCGCCTTTGGAAACACCATATATTTT. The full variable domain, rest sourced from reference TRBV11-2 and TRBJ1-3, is EAGVAQSPRYKIIEKRQSVAFWCNPISGHATLYWYQQILGQGPKLLIQFQNNGVVDDSQLPKDRFSAERLKGVDSTLKIQPAKLEDSAVYLCASSSAFGNTIYFGEGSWLTVV.

The CDR3 sequence: CASSQILQGLSTDTQYF. The CDR3, as DNA: TGTGCCAGCAGTCAAATCTTACAGGGGCTCAGCACAGATACGCAGTATTTT. The chain employs TRBV27 and TRBJ2-3; 7 bases fit TRBD1. The junction had 11 bases not matched to a gene; V was cut back by 5 bases and J by 0 bases. This CDR3 has 17 residues. The germline V gene has CDR1 MNHEY and CDR2 SMNVEV (reference sequence).

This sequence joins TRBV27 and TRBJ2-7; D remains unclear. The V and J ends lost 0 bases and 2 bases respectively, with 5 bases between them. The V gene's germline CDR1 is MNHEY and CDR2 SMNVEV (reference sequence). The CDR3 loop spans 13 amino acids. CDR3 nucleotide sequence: TGTGCCAGCAGTTTATCGTCCCCCTACGAGCAGTACTTC. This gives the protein CASSLSSPYEQYF.

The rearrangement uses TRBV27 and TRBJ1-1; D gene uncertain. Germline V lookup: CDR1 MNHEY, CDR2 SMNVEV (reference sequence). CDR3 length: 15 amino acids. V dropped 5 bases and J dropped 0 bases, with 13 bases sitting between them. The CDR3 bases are TGTGCCAGCAGTCCAATAAGTGGAATGAACACTGAAGCTTTCTTT. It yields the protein CASSPISGMNTEAFF.

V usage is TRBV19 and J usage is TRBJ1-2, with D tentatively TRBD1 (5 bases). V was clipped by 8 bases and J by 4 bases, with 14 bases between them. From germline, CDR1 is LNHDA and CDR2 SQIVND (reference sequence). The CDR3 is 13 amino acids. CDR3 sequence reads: CASGRGVFYGYTF. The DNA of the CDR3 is TGTGCCAGTGGGCGGGGGGTCTTCTATGGCTACACCTTC.

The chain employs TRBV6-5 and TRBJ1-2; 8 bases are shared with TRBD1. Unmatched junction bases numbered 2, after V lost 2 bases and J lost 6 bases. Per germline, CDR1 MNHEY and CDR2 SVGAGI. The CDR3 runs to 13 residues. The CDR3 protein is CASSYQGADGYTF. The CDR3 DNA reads TGTGCCAGCAGTTACCAGGGGGCTGATGGCTACACCTTC.

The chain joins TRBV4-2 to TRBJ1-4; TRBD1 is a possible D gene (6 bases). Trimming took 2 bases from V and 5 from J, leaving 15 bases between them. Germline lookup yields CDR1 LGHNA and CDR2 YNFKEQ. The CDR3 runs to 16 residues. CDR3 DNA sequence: TGTGCCAGCAGCCAACGTGCGACAGGAGGGAATGAAAAACTGTTTTTT. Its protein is CASSQRATGGNEKLFF.

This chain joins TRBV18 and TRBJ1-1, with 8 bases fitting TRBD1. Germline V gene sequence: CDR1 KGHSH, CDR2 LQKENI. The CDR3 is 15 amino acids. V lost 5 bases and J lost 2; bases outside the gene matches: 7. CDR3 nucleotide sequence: TGTGCCAGCTCAATCACGACAGGGGTTAACACTGAAGCTTTCTTT. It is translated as CASSITTGVNTEAFF.

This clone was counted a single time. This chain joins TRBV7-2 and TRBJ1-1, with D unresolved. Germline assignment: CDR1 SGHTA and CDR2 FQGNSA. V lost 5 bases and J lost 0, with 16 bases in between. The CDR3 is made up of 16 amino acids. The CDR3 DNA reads TGTGCCAGCAGCCCTGGACGGTCCTCTTTGAACACTGAAGCTTTCTTT. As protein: CASSPGRSSLNTEAFF.

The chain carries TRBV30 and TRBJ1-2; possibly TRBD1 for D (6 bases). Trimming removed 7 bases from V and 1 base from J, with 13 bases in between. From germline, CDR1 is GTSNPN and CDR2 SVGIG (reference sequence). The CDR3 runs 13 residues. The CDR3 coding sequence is TGTGCCTCAGAAACAGGGTTTAACTATGGCTACACCTTC. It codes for CASETGFNYGYTF.

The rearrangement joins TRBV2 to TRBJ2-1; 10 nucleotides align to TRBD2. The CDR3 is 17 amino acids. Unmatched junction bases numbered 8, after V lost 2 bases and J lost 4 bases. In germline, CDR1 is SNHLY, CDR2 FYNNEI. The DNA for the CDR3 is TGTGCCAGCAGTGAATCGGCTAGCGGGGGTGATTACAATGAGCAGTTCTTC. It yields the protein CASSESASGGDYNEQFF.

The CDR3: CASSYSTAFEQFF. The CDR3, as DNA: TGTGCCAGCAGTTACTCGACGGCGTTCGAGCAGTTCTTC. The chain joins TRBV6-5 to TRBJ2-1, with D uncertain. The V end lost 0 bases, the J end lost 10 bases, and 10 bases lay between the germline ends. Germline V gene data show CDR1 as MNHEY and CDR2 as SVGAGI. The CDR3 spans 13 residues.

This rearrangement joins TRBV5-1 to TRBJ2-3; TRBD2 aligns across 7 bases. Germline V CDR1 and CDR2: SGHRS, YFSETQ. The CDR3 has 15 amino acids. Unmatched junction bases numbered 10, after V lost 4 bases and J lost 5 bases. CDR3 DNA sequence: TGCGCCAGCAGCCGGCCGAGCGGGGAGATAGATACGCAGTATTTT. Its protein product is CASSRPSGEIDTQYF.

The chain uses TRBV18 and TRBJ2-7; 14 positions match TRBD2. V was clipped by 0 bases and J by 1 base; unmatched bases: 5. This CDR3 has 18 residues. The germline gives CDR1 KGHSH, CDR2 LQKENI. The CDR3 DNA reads TGTGCCAGCTCACCACCCGGGACTAGCGGGGGAAAATCCTACGAGCAGTACTTC. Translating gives CASSPPGTSGGKSYEQYF.

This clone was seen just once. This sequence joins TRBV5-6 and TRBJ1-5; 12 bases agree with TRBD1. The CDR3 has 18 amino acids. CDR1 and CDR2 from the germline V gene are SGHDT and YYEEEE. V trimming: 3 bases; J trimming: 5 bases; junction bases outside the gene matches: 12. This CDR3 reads CASSSWPPGQGAYQPQHF. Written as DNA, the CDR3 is TGTGCCAGCAGCTCATGGCCACCGGGACAGGGGGCATATCAGCCCCAGCATTTT. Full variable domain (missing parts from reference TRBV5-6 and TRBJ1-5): DAGVTQSPTHLIKTRGQQVTLRCSPKSGHDTVSWYQQALGQGPQFIFQYYEEEERQRGNFPDRFSGHQFPNYSSELNVNALLLGDSALYLCASSSWPPGQGAYQPQHFGDGTRLSIL.

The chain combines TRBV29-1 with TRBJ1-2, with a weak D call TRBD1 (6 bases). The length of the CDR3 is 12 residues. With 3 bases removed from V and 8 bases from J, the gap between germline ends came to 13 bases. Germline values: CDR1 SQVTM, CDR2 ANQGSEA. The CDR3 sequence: CSVDGGARGYTF. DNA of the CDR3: TGCAGCGTTGATGGGGGGGCCCGCGGCTACACCTTC.

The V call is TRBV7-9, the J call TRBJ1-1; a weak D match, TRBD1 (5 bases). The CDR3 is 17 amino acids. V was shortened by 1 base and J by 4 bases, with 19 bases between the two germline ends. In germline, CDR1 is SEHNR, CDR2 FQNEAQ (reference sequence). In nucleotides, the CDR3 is TGTGCCAGCAGCTTAGGCCTGATGGGGGATTGGGGCACTGAAGCTTTCTTT. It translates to CASSLGLMGDWGTEAFF.

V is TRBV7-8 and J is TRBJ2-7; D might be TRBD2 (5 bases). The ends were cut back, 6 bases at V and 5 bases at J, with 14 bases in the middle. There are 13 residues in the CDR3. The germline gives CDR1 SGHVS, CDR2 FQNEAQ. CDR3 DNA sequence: TGTGCCAGCAGTTTCTTCGCGAGGGACGAGCAGTACTTC. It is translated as CASSFFARDEQYF.

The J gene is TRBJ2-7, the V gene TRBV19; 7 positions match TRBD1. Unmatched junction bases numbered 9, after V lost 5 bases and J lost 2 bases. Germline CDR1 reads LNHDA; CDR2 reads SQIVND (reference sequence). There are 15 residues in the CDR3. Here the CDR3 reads CASSVGTVDPYEQYF. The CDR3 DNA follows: TGTGCCAGTAGTGTCGGGACAGTGGATCCCTACGAGCAGTACTTC.

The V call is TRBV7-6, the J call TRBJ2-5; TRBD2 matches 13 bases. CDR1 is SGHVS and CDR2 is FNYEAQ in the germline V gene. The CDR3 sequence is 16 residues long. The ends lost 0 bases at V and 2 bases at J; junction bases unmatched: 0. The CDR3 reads CASSLATSGGQETQYF. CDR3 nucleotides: TGTGCCAGCAGCTTAGCGACTAGCGGGGGGCAAGAGACCCAGTACTTC. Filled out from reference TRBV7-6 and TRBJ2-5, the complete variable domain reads GAGVSQSPRYKVTKRGQDVALRCDPISGHVSLYWYRQALGQGPEFLTYFNYEAQQDKSGLPNDRFSAERPEGSISTLTIQRTEQRDSAMYRCASSLATSGGQETQYFGPGTRLLVL.

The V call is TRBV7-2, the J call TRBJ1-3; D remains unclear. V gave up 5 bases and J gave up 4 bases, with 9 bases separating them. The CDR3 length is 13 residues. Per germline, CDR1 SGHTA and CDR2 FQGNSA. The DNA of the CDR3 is TGTGCCAGCAGCCGCTCTGTAGGAAACACCATATATTTT. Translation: CASSRSVGNTIYF.

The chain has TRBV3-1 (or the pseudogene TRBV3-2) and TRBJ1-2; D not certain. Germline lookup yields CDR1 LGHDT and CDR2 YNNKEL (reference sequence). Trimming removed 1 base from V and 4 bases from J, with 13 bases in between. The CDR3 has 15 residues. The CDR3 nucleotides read TGTGCCAGCAGCCAAGTAATCGGTGAGAGCTATGGCTACACCTTC. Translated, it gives CASSQVIGESYGYTF.

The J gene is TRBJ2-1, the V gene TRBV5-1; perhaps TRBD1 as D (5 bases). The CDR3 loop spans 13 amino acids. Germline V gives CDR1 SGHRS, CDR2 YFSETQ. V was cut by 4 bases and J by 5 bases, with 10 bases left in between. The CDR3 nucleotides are TGCGCCAGCAGCCTGGACACGAACAATGAGCAGTTCTTC. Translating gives CASSLDTNNEQFF.

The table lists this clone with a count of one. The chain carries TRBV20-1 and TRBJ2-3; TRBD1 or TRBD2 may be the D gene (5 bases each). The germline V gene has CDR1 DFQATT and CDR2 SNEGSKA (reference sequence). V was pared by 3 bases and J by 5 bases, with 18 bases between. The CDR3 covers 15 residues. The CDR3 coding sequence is TGCAGTGCTAGTGGGGACGGACAATTGCGAGATACGCAGTATTTT. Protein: CSASGDGQLRDTQYF.

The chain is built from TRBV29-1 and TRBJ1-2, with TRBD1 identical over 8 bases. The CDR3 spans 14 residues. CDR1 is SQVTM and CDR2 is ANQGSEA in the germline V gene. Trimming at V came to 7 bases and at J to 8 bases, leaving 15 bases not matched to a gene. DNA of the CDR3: TGCAGCGCCGGAAACCAGGGGGCACCGGAAGGCTACACCTTC. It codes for CSAGNQGAPEGYTF.

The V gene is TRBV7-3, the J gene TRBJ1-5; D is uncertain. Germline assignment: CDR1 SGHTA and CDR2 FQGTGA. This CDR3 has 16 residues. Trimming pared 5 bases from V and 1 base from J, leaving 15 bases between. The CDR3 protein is CASSVNLTESNQPQHF. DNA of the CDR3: TGTGCCAGCAGCGTGAACCTCACAGAAAGCAATCAGCCCCAGCATTTT.

The CDR3 sequence: CASSLDTGAGIGYTF. The DNA of the CDR3 is TGCGCCAGCAGCTTGGATACAGGGGCCGGGATCGGCTACACCTTC. The chain is built from TRBV5-1 and TRBJ1-2; TRBD1 matches 7 bases. Germline lookup yields CDR1 SGHRS and CDR2 YFSETQ. J was trimmed by 8 bases and V by 0 bases; bases with no gene match: 10. CDR3 length equals 15 residues.